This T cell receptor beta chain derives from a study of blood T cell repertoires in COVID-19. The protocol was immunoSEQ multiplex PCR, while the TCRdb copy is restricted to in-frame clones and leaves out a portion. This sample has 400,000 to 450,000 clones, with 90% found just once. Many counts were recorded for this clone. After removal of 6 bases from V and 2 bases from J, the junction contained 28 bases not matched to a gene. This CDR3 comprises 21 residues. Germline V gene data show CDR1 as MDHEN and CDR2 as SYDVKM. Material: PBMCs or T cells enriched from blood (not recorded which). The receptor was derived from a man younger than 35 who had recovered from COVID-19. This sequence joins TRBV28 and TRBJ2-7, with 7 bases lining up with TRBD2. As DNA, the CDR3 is TGTGCCAGCAGCTACTACTACAGTACACCCCCACGGGCGGGAGTTCCCTACGAGCAGTACTTC. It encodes CASSYYYSTPPRAGVPYEQYF.